The rows below give T cell receptor beta chains drawn from one sample of a study of blood T cell repertoires in COVID-19. Using immunoSEQ multiplex PCR, the repertoire was profiled, and TCRdb retains in-frame clones only, with some absent. The table has 150,000 to 200,000 clones, roughly 87% seen once. Sequenced material: PBMCs or T cells enriched from blood (not recorded which). Receptors originate from a human donor with acute COVID-19. The donor label of this sample is uncertain. The CDR3 runs from the conserved cysteine through the conserved F or W. A D gene is named only where the DNA matches it firmly. Clone size is given for some rows only: seen once, a few or many times, or a class if the clone is expanded.

V gene	J gene	D gene	clone size	CDR3 protein	CDR3 DNA
TRBV19	TRBJ1-4	TRBD1	once	CASGGQATNEKLFF	TGTGCCAGTGGTGGACAGGCAACTAATGAAAAACTGTTTTTT
TRBV18	TRBJ2-3	.	.	CASSPLPGGTGDTQYF	TGTGCCAGCTCACCCCTCCCAGGGGGGACGGGAGATACGCAGTATTTT
TRBV18	TRBJ2-1	TRBD2	.	CASSETGGVGNEQFF	TGTGCCAGCTCAGAAACCGGGGGGGTAGGCAATGAGCAGTTCTTC
TRBV7-9	TRBJ2-5	.	few	CASSLVSGSFGTQYF	TGTGCCAGCAGCTTAGTATCGGGGAGCTTCGGGACCCAGTACTTC
TRBV4-1	TRBJ2-3	TRBD1	.	CASSHPTPDRGRIEPDTQYF	TGCGCCAGCAGCCACCCTACCCCGGACAGGGGGCGCATAGAACCAGATACGCAGTATTTT
TRBV20-1	TRBJ2-7	.	.	CSLSPRYEQYF	TGCAGCTTGTCTCCTAGGTACGAGCAGTACTTC
TRBV5-1	TRBJ2-3	.	.	CASSLVGIAYDTQYF	TGCGCCAGCAGCTTGGTCGGGATTGCTTACGATACGCAGTATTTT
TRBV12-5	TRBJ2-4	TRBD2	.	CASGPVGGAKNIQYF	TGTGCTAGTGGCCCCGTGGGGGGGGCCAAAAACATTCAGTACTTC
TRBV4-1	TRBJ2-1	.	.	CASSSRGMHNNEQFF	TGCGCCAGCAGCTCCCGAGGGATGCATAACAATGAGCAGTTCTTC
TRBV25-1	TRBJ1-5	.	once	CASSESGGIDQPQHF	TGTGCCAGCAGTGAATCCGGGGGGATTGATCAGCCCCAGCATTTT
TRBV9	TRBJ2-7	TRBD1	.	CASSVGTGRSYEQYF	TGTGCCAGCAGCGTAGGGACAGGGCGATCCTACGAGCAGTACTTC
TRBV24-1	TRBJ1-2	.	few	CATSSGGFKGAIGYTF	TGTGCCACCAGCAGCGGAGGCTTTAAAGGAGCCATTGGCTACACCTTC
TRBV5-5	TRBJ2-6	TRBD2	once	CASSLGRLAGSSGANVLTF	TGTGCCAGCAGCTTGGGCCGGCTAGCGGGCTCCTCTGGGGCCAACGTCCTGACTTTC
TRBV11-3	TRBJ2-1	.	.	CASSSRDPGGDEQFF	TGTGCCAGCAGCTCCCGGGACCCTGGAGGGGATGAGCAGTTCTTC
TRBV7-9	TRBJ2-7	TRBD1	.	CASSASRQGAYEQYF	TGTGCCAGCAGCGCAAGTAGACAGGGCGCCTACGAGCAGTACTTC
TRBV11-1	TRBJ1-1	.	.	CASSLGAVNTEAFF	TGTGCCAGCAGCTTAGGGGCAGTGAACACTGAAGCTTTCTTT
TRBV7-9	TRBJ1-4	TRBD1	.	CASSLVGDSVEKLFF	TGTGCCAGCAGCTTAGTAGGGGACAGTGTAGAAAAACTGTTTTTT
TRBV7-3	TRBJ2-2	TRBD2	.	CASSLIAGGTGELFF	TGTGCCAGCAGCTTAATAGCGGGGGGCACCGGGGAGCTGTTTTTT
TRBV4-1	TRBJ2-2	.	.	CASTHSIGRAPGELFF	TGCGCCAGCACACACTCCATCGGGCGGGCCCCCGGGGAGCTGTTTTTT
TRBV7-2	TRBJ1-2	.	.	CASSLGPGDGYTF	TGTGCCAGCAGCTTAGGTCCAGGGGACGGCTACACCTTC
TRBV19	TRBJ2-1	.	.	CASSIDRRDEQFF	TGTGCCAGTAGTATCGACAGACGGGATGAGCAGTTCTTC
TRBV5-6	TRBJ1-6	.	.	CASSGPVLGQTNSPLHF	TGTGCCAGCAGCGGGCCTGTTCTCGGACAGACTAATTCACCCCTCCACTTT
TRBV5-8	TRBJ1-2	.	.	CASSLGREGYGYTF	TGTGCCAGCAGCTTGGGGAGGGAGGGATATGGCTACACCTTC
TRBV5-1	TRBJ1-1	.	once	CASSKHPGGATEAFF	TGCGCCAGCAGCAAGCACCCTGGAGGGGCCACTGAAGCTTTCTTT
TRBV7-2	TRBJ1-2	.	.	CASSFDPSGNPNYGYTF	TGTGCCAGCAGCTTTGACCCCTCCGGGAACCCTAACTATGGCTACACCTTC
TRBV10-2	TRBJ2-2	.	.	CASSEVTSNTGELFF	TGCGCCAGCAGTGAGGTCACTAGCAACACCGGGGAGCTGTTTTTT
TRBV4-3	TRBJ1-6	.	.	CASSQDTGMISPLHF	TGCGCCAGCAGCCAAGATACAGGGATGATTTCACCCCTCCACTTT
TRBV18	TRBJ1-2	TRBD1	.	CASSRQGERGYTF	TGTGCCAGCTCACGGCAGGGGGAGCGAGGCTACACCTTC
TRBV24-1	TRBJ1-2	.	.	CATSDGGLSGYTF	TGTGCCACCAGTGATGGGGGACTCTCTGGCTACACCTTC
TRBV5-1	TRBJ2-7	TRBD1	.	CASSLGQGSNEQYF	TGCGCCAGCAGCCTGGGACAGGGGAGTAACGAGCAGTACTTC
TRBV24-1	TRBJ2-3	.	.	CATSDLLGGITDTQYF	TGTGCCACCAGTGATTTGTTGGGGGGAATCACAGATACGCAGTATTTT
TRBV7-9	TRBJ1-5	.	.	CASSLDYGEPQHF	TGTGCCAGCAGCTTAGATTACGGAGAGCCCCAGCATTTT
TRBV25-1	TRBJ1-3	.	.	CASSELAGNTIYF	TGTGCCAGCAGTGAATTAGCTGGAAACACCATATATTTT
TRBV4-2	TRBJ2-2	TRBD2	.	CASSQVESGVYTGELFF	TGTGCCAGCAGCCAAGTAGAAAGCGGGGTTTACACCGGGGAGCTGTTTTTT
TRBV4-1	TRBJ2-3	TRBD2	.	CASSQDGGSTDTQYF	TGCGCCAGCAGCCAAGACGGGGGGAGCACAGATACGCAGTATTTT
TRBV9	TRBJ1-3	.	.	CASTRESSGNTIYF	TGTGCCAGCACCCGAGAGAGCTCTGGAAACACCATATATTTT
TRBV20-1	TRBJ2-5	.	.	CSVSDRETQYF	TGCAGTGTCTCGGACAGAGAGACCCAGTACTTC
TRBV2	TRBJ1-3	.	.	CASSRRGDSGNTIYF	TGTGCCAGCAGCCGTCGGGGTGACTCTGGAAACACCATATATTTT
TRBV7-3	TRBJ1-1	.	once	CASSLRGNMNTEAFF	TGTGCCAGCAGCTTACGGGGGAATATGAACACTGAAGCTTTCTTT
TRBV12-3/TRBV12-4	TRBJ1-5	.	once	CASRKGADGEGHF	TGTGCCAGCAGGAAAGGAGCGGATGGTGAGGGGCATTTT
TRBV4-2	TRBJ2-2	.	once	CASSQLRGGSGELFF	TGTGCCAGCAGCCAGCTAAGAGGAGGGTCCGGGGAGCTGTTTTTT
TRBV7-2	TRBJ1-1	TRBD1	.	CASSKQGAGRTEAFF	TGTGCCAGCAGCAAGCAGGGGGCAGGTAGGACTGAAGCTTTCTTT
TRBV9	TRBJ2-1	TRBD1	.	CASSPNGQARINEQFF	TGTGCCAGCAGCCCCAATGGACAGGCCCGGATTAATGAGCAGTTCTTC
TRBV7-8	TRBJ2-3	TRBD2	.	CASSPGTSFTDTQYF	TGTGCCAGCAGCCCCGGGACTAGCTTCACAGATACGCAGTATTTT
TRBV29-1	TRBJ1-2	.	.	CSVESKQYYGYTF	TGCAGCGTTGAATCCAAACAGTACTATGGCTACACCTTC
TRBV18	TRBJ1-4	TRBD1	.	CASSPAPGTGDEKLFF	TGTGCCAGCTCACCCGCACCCGGGACAGGGGATGAAAAACTGTTTTTT
TRBV29-1	TRBJ1-1	TRBD1	few	CSVEGTGGVLGAFF	TGCAGCGTTGAGGGGACAGGGGGCGTTCTGGGTGCTTTCTTT
TRBV14	TRBJ1-2	.	once	CASSQAGESYGYTF	TGTGCCAGCAGCCAAGCGGGAGAGTCCTATGGCTACACCTTC
TRBV28	TRBJ1-1	.	.	CASRARNTEAFF	TGTGCCAGCAGGGCTAGAAACACTGAAGCTTTCTTT
TRBV3-1/TRBV3-2	TRBJ1-1	.	.	CASSRRGTAEAFF	TGTGCCAGCAGCCGCAGGGGTACGGCTGAAGCTTTCTTT
TRBV9	TRBJ1-1	.	.	CASSVVKNTEAFF	TGTGCCAGCAGCGTAGTCAAGAACACTGAAGCTTTCTTT
TRBV27	TRBJ1-5	.	.	CASSFSTGNQPQHF	TGTGCCAGCAGTTTCTCGACAGGCAATCAGCCCCAGCATTTT
TRBV19	TRBJ1-3	.	few	CASNGRDSGNTIYF	TGTGCCAGTAATGGACGGGACTCTGGAAACACCATATATTTT
TRBV6-5	TRBJ1-1	TRBD1	.	CASRGGQGGTEAFF	TGTGCCAGCAGGGGGGGACAGGGAGGCACTGAAGCTTTCTTT